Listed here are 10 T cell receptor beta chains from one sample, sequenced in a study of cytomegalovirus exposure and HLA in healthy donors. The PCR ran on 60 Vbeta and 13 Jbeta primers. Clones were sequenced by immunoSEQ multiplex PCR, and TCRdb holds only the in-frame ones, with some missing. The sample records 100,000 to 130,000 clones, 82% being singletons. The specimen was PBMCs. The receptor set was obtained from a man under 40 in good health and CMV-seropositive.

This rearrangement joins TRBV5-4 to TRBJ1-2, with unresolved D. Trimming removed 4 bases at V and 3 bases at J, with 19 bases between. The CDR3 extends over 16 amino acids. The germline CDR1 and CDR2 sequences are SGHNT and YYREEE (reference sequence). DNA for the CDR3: TGTGCCAGCAGCCCCGGGAACGGTCGATGGGACTATGGCTACACCTTC. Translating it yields CASSPGNGRWDYGYTF.

The CDR3 sequence is CASSFDNYYGYTF. CDR3 bases: TGCGCCAGCAGTTTCGACAACTACTATGGCTACACCTTC. The chain uses TRBV10-2 and TRBJ1-2, with no clear D. Trimming pared 5 bases from V and 3 bases from J, leaving 10 bases between. The germline CDR1 and CDR2 sequences are WSHSY and SAAADI. This CDR3 has 13 residues.

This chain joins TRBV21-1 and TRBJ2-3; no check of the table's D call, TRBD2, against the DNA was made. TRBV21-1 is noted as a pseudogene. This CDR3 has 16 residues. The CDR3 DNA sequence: TGTGCCCCGTCGGCGGGGGGGATCTCCGTAACAGATACGCAGTATTTT. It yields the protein CAPSAGGISVTDTQYF.

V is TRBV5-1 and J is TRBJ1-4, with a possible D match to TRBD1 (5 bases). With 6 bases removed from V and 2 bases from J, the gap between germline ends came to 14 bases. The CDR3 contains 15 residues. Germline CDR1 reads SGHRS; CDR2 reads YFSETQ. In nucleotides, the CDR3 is TGCGCCAGCAAAAGGGGTTCGGTGACTAATGAAAAACTGTTTTTT. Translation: CASKRGSVTNEKLFF.

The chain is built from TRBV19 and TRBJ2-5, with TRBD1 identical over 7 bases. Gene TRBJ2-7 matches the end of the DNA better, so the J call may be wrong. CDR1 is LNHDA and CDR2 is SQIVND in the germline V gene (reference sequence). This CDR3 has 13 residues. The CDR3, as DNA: TGTGCCAGTAGTAACAGGGGAGACTACGAGCAGTACTTC. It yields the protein CASSNRGDYEQYF.

CDR3 protein: CATSRRGDTGELFF. The DNA for the CDR3 is TGTGCCACCAGCAGACGGGGAGACACCGGGGAGCTGTTTTTT. The chain recombines TRBV15 with TRBJ2-2, with D possibly matching TRBD2 (5 bases). Trimming removed 2 bases at V and 3 bases at J, with 7 bases between. This CDR3 has 14 residues. Germline V gene sequence: CDR1 LNHNV, CDR2 YYDKDF (reference sequence).

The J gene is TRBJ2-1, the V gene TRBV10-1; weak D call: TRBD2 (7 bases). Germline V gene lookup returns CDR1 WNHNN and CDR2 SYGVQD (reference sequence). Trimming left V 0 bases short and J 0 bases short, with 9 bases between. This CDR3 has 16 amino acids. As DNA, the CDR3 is TGCGCCAGCAGTGAGTCAGGGGGGGCCTCCTACAATGAGCAGTTCTTC. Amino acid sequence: CASSESGGASYNEQFF.

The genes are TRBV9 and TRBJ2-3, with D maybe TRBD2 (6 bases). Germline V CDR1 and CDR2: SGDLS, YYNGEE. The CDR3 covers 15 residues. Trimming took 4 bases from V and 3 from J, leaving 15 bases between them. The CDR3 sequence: CASSTDGGATDTQYF. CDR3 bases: TGTGCCAGCAGCACCGATGGCGGGGCAACAGATACGCAGTATTTT.

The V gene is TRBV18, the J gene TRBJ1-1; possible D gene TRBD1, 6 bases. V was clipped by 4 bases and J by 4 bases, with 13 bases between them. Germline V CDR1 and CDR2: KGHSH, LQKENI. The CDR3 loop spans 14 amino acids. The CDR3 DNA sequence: TGTGCCAGCTCACTCGTGGTGGGGGCCACTGAAGCTTTCTTT. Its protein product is CASSLVVGATEAFF.

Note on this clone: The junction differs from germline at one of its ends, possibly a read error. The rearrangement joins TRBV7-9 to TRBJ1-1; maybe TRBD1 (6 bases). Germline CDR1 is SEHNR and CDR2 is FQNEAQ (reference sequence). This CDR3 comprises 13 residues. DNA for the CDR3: TGTTCCAGCAGCTCAAATTCAGGGGCTGAAGCTTTCTTT. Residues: CSSSSNSGAEAFF. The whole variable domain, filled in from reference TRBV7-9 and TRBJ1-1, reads DTGVSQNPRHKITKRGQNVTFRCDPISEHNRLYWYRQTLGQGPEFLTYFQNEAQLEKSRLLSDRFSAERPKGSFSTLEIQRTEQGDSAMYLCSSSSNSGAEAFFGQGTRLTVV.